One and the same sample provided the 8 T cell receptor beta chains below, sequenced in a study of shared T cell receptors in the human thymus. Data came from immunoSEQ multiplex PCR; TCRdb stores just in-frame clones and leaves some out. The sample shows some 640,000 clones, roughly 86% of them seen only once. These same data were also listed under a study on human thymus T cells.

The sample was thymocytes. Receptors were obtained from a boy under three years old with a congenital heart defect.

The genes are TRBV9 and TRBJ2-1; TRBD2 agrees at 11 bases. V gave up 4 bases and J gave up 5 bases; unmatched junction bases: 14. Germline V lookup: CDR1 SGDLS, CDR2 YYNGEE. This CDR3 contains 18 residues. The DNA of the CDR3 is TGTGCCAGCAGCCACCAACTTTTAGCGGGAGGGCCCGACAATGAGCAGTTCTTC. Amino acid sequence: CASSHQLLAGGPDNEQFF.

V and J are TRBV4-1 and TRBJ1-1; TRBD1 agrees at 11 bases. The germline V gene has CDR1 MGHRA and CDR2 YSYEKL. The CDR3 has 17 residues. V gave up 5 bases and J gave up 3 bases; unmatched junction bases: 11. This chain's CDR3 is CASSSGQGGSLDTEAFF. CDR3 nucleotide sequence: TGCGCCAGCAGCTCGGGACAGGGGGGTTCCCTTGACACTGAAGCTTTCTTT.

This clone occurred once. The chain links TRBV4-3 to TRBJ1-1; TRBD1 is a possible D gene (5 bases). Looked up from germline, CDR1 is LGHNA and CDR2 is YSLEER. The CDR3 covers 15 residues. Trimming left V 2 bases short and J 1 base short, with 11 bases between. CDR3 loop: CASSQHPTGNTEAFF. CDR3 coding DNA: TGCGCCAGCAGCCAACACCCCACAGGGAACACTGAAGCTTTCTTT.

This rearrangement joins TRBV9 to TRBJ2-5, with 9 bases that match TRBD2. In germline, CDR1 is SGDLS, CDR2 YYNGEE. The CDR3 totals 17 residues. V gave up 0 bases and J gave up 3 bases; unmatched junction bases: 9. CDR3 protein: CASSVGSGGPTEETQYF. The CDR3 DNA reads TGTGCCAGCAGCGTAGGTAGCGGGGGCCCAACGGAAGAGACCCAGTACTTC.

The CDR3: CASKGTADSNQPQHF. CDR3 nucleotide sequence: TGTGCCAGTAAAGGGACAGCCGATAGCAATCAGCCCCAGCATTTT. The chain links TRBV6-1 to TRBJ1-5; 7 nucleotides agree with TRBD1. Trimming cost V 9 bases and J 0 bases; bases outside gene matches: 8. The CDR3 loop spans 15 amino acids. CDR1 and CDR2 (germline): MNHNS, SASEGT.

The chain employs TRBV5-1 and TRBJ2-2; no clear D gene. Looked up from germline, CDR1 is SGHRS and CDR2 is YFSETQ. The CDR3 runs to 14 residues. The ends were cut back, 4 bases at V and 0 bases at J, with 7 bases in the middle. The CDR3 protein is CASSADSNTGELFF. CDR3 in DNA: TGCGCCAGCAGCGCCGACTCGAACACCGGGGAGCTGTTTTTT.

The rearrangement joins TRBV19 to TRBJ1-2; D is possibly TRBD1 (6 bases). CDR1 LNHDA and CDR2 SQIVND come from the germline V gene (reference sequence). This CDR3 has 14 residues. Deletions cut 3 bases from V and 4 bases from J, with 12 bases between. CDR3 nucleotide sequence: TGTGCCAGTAGTATCAACACAGGGTTCTATGGCTACACCTTC. Translated, it gives CASSINTGFYGYTF.

The chain uses TRBV27 and TRBJ2-3, with D possibly being TRBD1 (5 bases). V was pared by 6 bases and J by 1 base, with 5 bases between. CDR3 size: 12 residues. CDR1 MNHEY and CDR2 SMNVEV come from the germline V gene (reference sequence). The CDR3 spells CASRGRTDTQYF. In DNA form, the CDR3 reads TGTGCCAGCAGGGGGCGCACAGATACGCAGTATTTT.